This T cell receptor beta chain was captured in a study of identical twins. Study findings and constraints: Analyses of zero insertions could be partly confounded by invariant MAIT and iNKT cells. Without tracking the same donors, conclusions rested on cross-sectional statistical analysis.

Worth noting for this clonotype: Antigen unknown.

TCRdb re-analysed the 5' RACE reads in MiXCR, keeping a single row per CDR3 protein. The table lists some 710,000 distinct CDR3 sequences, roughly 6% of them singletons. The J segment lost 4 bases and the V segment lost 7 bases, leaving 9 bases of the junction unmatched. Per the germline V gene, CDR1 is SGHVS and CDR2 is FQNEAQ. The CDR3 is 16 amino acids. Sample: naive T cells sorted from blood. The TCR comes from a man younger than 35 in good health. The J gene is TRBJ2-3, the V gene TRBV7-8; 12 nucleotides match TRBD2. The CDR3 sequence: CASTQGLAGPADTQYF. The CDR3 DNA reads TGTGCCAGCACCCAAGGACTAGCGGGACCCGCAGATACGCAGTATTTT.